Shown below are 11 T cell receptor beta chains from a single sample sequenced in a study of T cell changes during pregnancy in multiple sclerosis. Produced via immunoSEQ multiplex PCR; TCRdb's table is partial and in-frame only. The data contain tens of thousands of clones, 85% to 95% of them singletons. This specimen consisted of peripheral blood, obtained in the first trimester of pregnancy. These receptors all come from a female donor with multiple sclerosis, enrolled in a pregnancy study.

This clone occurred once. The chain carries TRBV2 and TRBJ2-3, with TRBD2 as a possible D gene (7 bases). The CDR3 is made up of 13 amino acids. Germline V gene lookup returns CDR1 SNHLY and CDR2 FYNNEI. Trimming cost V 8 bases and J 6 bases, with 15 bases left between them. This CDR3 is CASVGGAVDTQYF. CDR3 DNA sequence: TGTGCCAGCGTGGGGGGGGCAGTGGATACGCAGTATTTT.

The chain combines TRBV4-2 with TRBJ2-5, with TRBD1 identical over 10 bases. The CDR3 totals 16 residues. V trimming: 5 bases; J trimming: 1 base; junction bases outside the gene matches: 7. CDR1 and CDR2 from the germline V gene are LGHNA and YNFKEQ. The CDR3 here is CASSAPGTGVQETQYF. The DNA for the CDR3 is TGTGCCAGCAGCGCGCCCGGGACAGGGGTCCAAGAGACCCAGTACTTC.

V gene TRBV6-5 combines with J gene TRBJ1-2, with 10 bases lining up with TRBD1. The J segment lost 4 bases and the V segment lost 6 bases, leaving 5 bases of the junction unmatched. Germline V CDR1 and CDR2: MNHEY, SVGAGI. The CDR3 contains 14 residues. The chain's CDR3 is CASRGDRGVYGYTF. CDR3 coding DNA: TGTGCCAGCAGAGGGGACAGGGGCGTCTATGGCTACACCTTC.

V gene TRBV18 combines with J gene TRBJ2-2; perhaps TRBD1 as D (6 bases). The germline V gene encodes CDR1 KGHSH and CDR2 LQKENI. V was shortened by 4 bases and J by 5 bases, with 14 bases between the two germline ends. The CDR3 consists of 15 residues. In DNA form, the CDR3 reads TGTGCCAGCTCACTCCGGCAGGACAGTACCGGGGAGCTGTTTTTT. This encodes CASSLRQDSTGELFF.

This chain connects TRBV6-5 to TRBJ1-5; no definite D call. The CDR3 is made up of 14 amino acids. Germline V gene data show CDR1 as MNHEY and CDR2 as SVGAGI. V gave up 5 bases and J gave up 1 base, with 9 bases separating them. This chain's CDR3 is CASSPRGSNQPQHF. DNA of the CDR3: TGTGCCAGCAGTCCACGAGGCAGCAATCAGCCCCAGCATTTT.

CDR3 nucleotides: TGTGCCAGCAGCGTTGGAGAAAACCAGCCCCAGCATTTT. Its translation: CASSVGENQPQHF. The V call is TRBV9, the J call TRBJ1-5; D uncertain. CDR1 and CDR2 (germline): SGDLS, YYNGEE. With 2 bases removed from V and 7 bases from J, the gap between germline ends came to 10 bases. The length of the CDR3 is 13 residues.

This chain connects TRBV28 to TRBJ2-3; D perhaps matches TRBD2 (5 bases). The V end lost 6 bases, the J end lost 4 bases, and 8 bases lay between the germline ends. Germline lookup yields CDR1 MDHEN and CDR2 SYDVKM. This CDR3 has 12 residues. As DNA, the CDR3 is TGTGCCAGCAGGGGAGTACCAGATACGCAGTATTTT. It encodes CASRGVPDTQYF. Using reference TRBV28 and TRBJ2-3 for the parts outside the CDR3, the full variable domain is DVKVTQSSRYLVKRTGEKVFLECVQDMDHENMFWYRQDPGLGLRLIYFSYDVKMKEKGDIPEGYSVSREKKERFSLILESASTNQTSMYLCASRGVPDTQYFGPGTRLTVL.

In nucleotides, the CDR3 is TGTGCCAGCAGCTCAGTGAACACTGAAGCTTTCTTT. Translation gives CASSSVNTEAFF. The V and J genes are TRBV11-2 and TRBJ1-1, with unresolved D. Trimming cost V 4 bases and J 0 bases, with 3 bases left between them. The length of the CDR3 is 12 residues. Looked up from germline, CDR1 is SGHAT and CDR2 is FQNNGV.

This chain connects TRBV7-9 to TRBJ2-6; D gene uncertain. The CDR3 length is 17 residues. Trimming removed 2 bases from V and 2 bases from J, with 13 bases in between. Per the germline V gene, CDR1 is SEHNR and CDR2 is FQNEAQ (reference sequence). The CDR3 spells CASSLYSPQAGANVLTF. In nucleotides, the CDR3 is TGTGCCAGCAGCTTATATAGTCCGCAGGCTGGGGCCAACGTCCTGACTTTC.

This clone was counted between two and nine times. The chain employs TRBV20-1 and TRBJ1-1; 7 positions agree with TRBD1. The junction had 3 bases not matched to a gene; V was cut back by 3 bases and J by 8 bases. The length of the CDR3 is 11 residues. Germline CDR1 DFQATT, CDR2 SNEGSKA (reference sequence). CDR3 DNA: TGCAGTGCTAGGGGGACAGCGGAAGCTTTCTTT. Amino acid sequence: CSARGTAEAFF.

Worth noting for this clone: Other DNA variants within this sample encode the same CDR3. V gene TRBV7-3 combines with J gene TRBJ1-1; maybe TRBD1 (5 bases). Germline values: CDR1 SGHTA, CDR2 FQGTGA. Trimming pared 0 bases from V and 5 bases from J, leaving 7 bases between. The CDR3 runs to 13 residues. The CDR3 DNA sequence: TGTGCCAGCAGCTTAACTCAGGGTACTGAAGCTTTCTTT. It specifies CASSLTQGTEAFF.